The 17 T cell receptor beta chains below come from one sample, sequenced in a study of blood T cell repertoires in COVID-19. Clones were read by immunoSEQ multiplex PCR, and TCRdb kept only the in-frame ones, dropping some. There are 200,000 or so clones in the sample; 80% to 85% occur only once, and 6.5% to 9.5% lies in the top ten. Sequences were obtained from PBMCs or T cells enriched from blood (not recorded which). Receptor source: a man aged 35 to 55 who had recovered from COVID-19.

This chain links TRBV19 with TRBJ2-1; 7 bases fit TRBD2. Germline V gene sequence: CDR1 LNHDA, CDR2 SQIVND (reference sequence). V dropped 7 bases and J dropped 4; count of bases not matched to a gene: 7. The length of the CDR3 is 14 residues. CDR3: CASKPGGNYNEQFF. CDR3 in DNA: TGTGCCAGTAAGCCCGGGGGGAATTACAATGAGCAGTTCTTC.

In its sample, this clone was seen a few times. The CDR3 here is CSVRQGASLNTEAFF. Written as DNA, the CDR3 is TGCAGCGTGAGACAGGGGGCCTCATTGAACACTGAAGCTTTCTTT. The rearrangement links TRBV29-1 to TRBJ1-1; 10 nucleotides line up with TRBD1. Per the germline V gene, CDR1 is SQVTM and CDR2 is ANQGSEA. V shed 6 bases and J 0 bases; nucleotides not matched to a gene: 7. CDR3 length: 15 residues. Full variable domain (missing parts from reference TRBV29-1 and TRBJ1-1): SAVISQKPSRDICQRGTSLTIQCQVDSQVTMMFWYRQQPGQSLTLIATANQGSEATYESGFVIDKFPISRPNLTFSTLTVSNMSPEDSSIYLCSVRQGASLNTEAFFGQGTRLTVV.

The V gene is TRBV7-3, the J gene TRBJ2-1; tentative D call: TRBD2 (6 bases). Trimming removed 5 bases at V and 4 bases at J, with 18 bases between. The CDR3 runs 16 residues. Germline V gene lookup returns CDR1 SGHTA and CDR2 FQGTGA. CDR3 bases: TGTGCCAGCAGCCCACTACCAAATGCGGGATACAATGAGCAGTTCTTC. Protein sequence: CASSPLPNAGYNEQFF.

The chain combines TRBV23-1 with TRBJ1-5; a weak D match, TRBD1 (6 bases). TRBV23-1 is filed as an ORF, its function uncertain. The CDR3 has 16 amino acids. The germline V and J ends were trimmed by 2 bases and 0 bases, with 11 bases remaining between them. CDR3 region: CASSQEDSYSNQPQHF. In DNA form, the CDR3 reads TGCGCCAGCAGTCAAGAGGACAGTTATAGCAATCAGCCCCAGCATTTT.

V and J are TRBV2 and TRBJ2-1, with TRBD2 as a possible D gene (6 bases). CDR3 length equals 14 residues. Per germline, CDR1 SNHLY and CDR2 FYNNEI. The germline V and J ends were trimmed by 2 bases and 6 bases, with 11 bases remaining between them. The CDR3 DNA reads TGTGCCAGCAGTGAAACCGTGCGGGGCAATGAGCAGTTCTTC. Its translation: CASSETVRGNEQFF.

CDR3 nucleotides: TGTGCTAGTGGGAGGGGAGGGGGGAACACTGAAGCTTTCTTT. Translated, it gives CASGRGGGNTEAFF. This sequence joins TRBV12-5 and TRBJ1-1; possibly TRBD1 for D (6 bases). The germline V gene encodes CDR1 LGHNT and CDR2 FRNRAP. The CDR3 is 14 residues long. V was shortened by 6 bases and J by 1 base, with 12 bases between the two germline ends.

This chain links TRBV5-8 with TRBJ1-5; D may be TRBD1 (5 bases). The V and J ends lost 2 bases and 1 base respectively, with 10 bases between them. This CDR3 region has 15 residues. Germline CDR1 SGHTS, CDR2 YDEGEE. The CDR3 is CASSFGAGSNQPQHF. The CDR3 region has the DNA TGTGCCAGCAGCTTTGGGGCAGGAAGCAATCAGCCCCAGCATTTT.

J is TRBJ2-7 and V is TRBV5-1; 7 nucleotides match TRBD2. CDR1 is SGHRS and CDR2 is YFSETQ in the germline V gene. CDR3 length: 16 residues. After removal of 4 bases from V and 2 bases from J, the junction contained 12 bases not matched to a gene. The CDR3 DNA reads TGCGCCAGCAGCCTCGTCGGACTAGAAATTCCCTACGAGCAGTACTTC. It translates to CASSLVGLEIPYEQYF.

Written as DNA, the CDR3 is TGTGCCAGCAGCGTAGGGACAGCCAATGAAAAACTGTTTTTT. It yields the protein CASSVGTANEKLFF. V usage is TRBV9 and J usage is TRBJ1-4; a weak D match, TRBD1 (6 bases). CDR3 size: 14 residues. Germline values: CDR1 SGDLS, CDR2 YYNGEE. The V and J ends lost 0 bases and 5 bases respectively, with 8 bases between them.

The J gene is TRBJ1-2, the V gene TRBV5-1; D unresolved. V gave up 4 bases and J gave up 4 bases, with 26 bases separating them. Per the germline V gene, CDR1 is SGHRS and CDR2 is YFSETQ. This CDR3 has 18 amino acids. The DNA of the CDR3 is TGCGCCAGCAGCCCGGAGGAGGGCCGTCAACTTCCGATCTATGGCTACACCTTC. Its protein is CASSPEEGRQLPIYGYTF. Looking up the rest from reference TRBV5-1 and TRBJ1-2 gives the full variable domain: KAGVTQTPRYLIKTRGQQVTLSCSPISGHRSVSWYQQTPGQGLQFLFEYFSETQRNKGNFPGRFSGRQFSNSRSEMNVSTLELGDSALYLCASSPEEGRQLPIYGYTFGSGTRLTVV.

This clone was counted a few times. The rearrangement uses TRBV10-3 and TRBJ1-5, with 12 bases aligning to TRBD1. The trim removed 6 bases at V and 6 bases at J, leaving 3 bases unmatched. The CDR3 runs 14 residues. CDR1 is ENHRY, CDR2 SYGVKD, per germline. The CDR3 DNA is TGTGCCATCAGCGGGACAGGGGGCCGTCAGCCCCAGCATTTT. Its protein product is CAISGTGGRQPQHF.

The chain uses TRBV7-8 and TRBJ1-4; TRBD1 matches at 7 bases. The CDR3 consists of 15 residues. V lost 5 bases to trimming and J lost 1 base; unmatched junction nucleotides: 4. Germline V gene sequence: CDR1 SGHVS, CDR2 FQNEAQ. CDR3 in amino acids: CASSLSGGTNEKLFF. The CDR3 DNA reads as TGTGCCAGCAGCCTCTCAGGGGGAACTAATGAAAAACTGTTTTTT.

V usage is TRBV11-3 and J usage is TRBJ2-2, with D maybe TRBD2 (6 bases). V was trimmed by 3 bases and J by 0 bases, leaving 8 bases between them. Germline lookup yields CDR1 SGHNT and CDR2 YENEEA. The CDR3 covers 15 residues. CDR3 amino acids: CASSLAGTNTGELFF. The CDR3 DNA sequence: TGTGCCAGCAGCTTGGCGGGGACGAACACCGGGGAGCTGTTTTTT. Full variable domain (remainder filled in from reference TRBV11-3 and TRBJ2-2): EAGVVQSPRYKIIEKKQPVAFWCNPISGHNTLYWYLQNLGQGPELLIRYENEEAVDDSQLPKDRFSAERLKGVDSTLKIQPAELGDSAVYLCASSLAGTNTGELFFGEGSRLTVL.

V usage is TRBV28 and J usage is TRBJ2-7; D call uncertain. Germline CDR1 MDHEN, CDR2 SYDVKM. This CDR3 is 11 amino acids long. The V and J ends lost 8 bases and 5 bases respectively, with 10 bases between them. For the CDR3, the DNA is TGTGCCAGCTCGCACAGCCACGAGCAGTACTTC. Translated, it gives CASSHSHEQYF. The variable domain in full, with the rest retrieved from reference TRBV28 and TRBJ2-7, is DVKVTQSSRYLVKRTGEKVFLECVQDMDHENMFWYRQDPGLGLRLIYFSYDVKMKEKGDIPEGYSVSREKKERFSLILESASTNQTSMYLCASSHSHEQYFGPGTRLTVT.

This clone showed up just once. The J gene is TRBJ1-1, the V gene TRBV7-9; no reliable D call. Germline CDR1 is SEHNR and CDR2 is FQNEAQ (reference sequence). The CDR3 consists of 14 residues. Trimming stripped 8 bases from V and 0 bases from J, with 13 bases between. The CDR3 sequence: CASLPGILNTEAFF. The CDR3 DNA reads as TGTGCCAGCCTACCGGGGATACTGAACACTGAAGCTTTCTTT.

The chain couples TRBV24-1 to TRBJ2-3; D is perhaps TRBD1 (6 bases). The CDR3 sequence is 14 residues long. CDR1 is KGHDR, CDR2 SFDVKD, per germline. The V end was cut by 4 bases, the J end by 4 bases, with 11 bases between. The CDR3 DNA follows: TGTGCCACCAGTGACACCGGACAGTCAGATACGCAGTATTTT. Translating gives CATSDTGQSDTQYF.

This chain links TRBV20-1 with TRBJ2-3; TRBD2 aligns across 9 bases. The CDR3 consists of 13 residues. The J segment lost 3 bases and the V segment lost 3 bases, leaving 1 base of the junction unmatched. In germline, CDR1 is DFQATT, CDR2 SNEGSKA (reference sequence). Here the CDR3 reads CSASLAGTDTQYF. The CDR3 nucleotides are TGCAGTGCTAGTCTAGCGGGGACAGATACGCAGTATTTT.